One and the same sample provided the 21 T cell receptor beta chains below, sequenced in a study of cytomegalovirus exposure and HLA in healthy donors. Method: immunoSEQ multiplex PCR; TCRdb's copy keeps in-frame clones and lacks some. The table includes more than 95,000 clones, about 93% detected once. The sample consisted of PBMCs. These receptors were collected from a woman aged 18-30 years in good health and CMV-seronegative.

The DNA for the CDR3 is TGTGCCAGCAGAGATAGCAACTATGGCTACACCTTC. Translated, it gives CASRDSNYGYTF. The chain is built from TRBV7-3 and TRBJ1-2; D gene ambiguous. This CDR3 region has 12 residues. The V and J ends lost 6 bases and 2 bases respectively, with 7 bases between them. In germline, CDR1 is SGHTA, CDR2 FQGTGA.

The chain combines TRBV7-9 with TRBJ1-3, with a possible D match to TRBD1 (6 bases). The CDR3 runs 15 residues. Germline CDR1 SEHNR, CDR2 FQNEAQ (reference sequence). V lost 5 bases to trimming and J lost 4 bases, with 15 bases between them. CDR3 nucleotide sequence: TGTGCCAGCAGCGGCCACGACAGGTCCGGAAACACCATATATTTT. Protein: CASSGHDRSGNTIYF.

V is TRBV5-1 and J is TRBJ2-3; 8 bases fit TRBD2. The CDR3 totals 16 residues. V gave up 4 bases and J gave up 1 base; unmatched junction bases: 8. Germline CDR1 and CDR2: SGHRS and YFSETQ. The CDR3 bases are TGCGCCAGCAGCCCCCCCGGGGGGGGAGGCACAGATACGCAGTATTTT. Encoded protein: CASSPPGGGGTDTQYF.

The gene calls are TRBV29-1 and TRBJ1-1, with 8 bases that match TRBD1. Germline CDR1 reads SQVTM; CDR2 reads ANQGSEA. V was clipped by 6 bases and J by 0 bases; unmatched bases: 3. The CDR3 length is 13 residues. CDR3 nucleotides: TGCAGCGTCAGACAGGGGATGAACACTGAAGCTTTCTTT. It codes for CSVRQGMNTEAFF.

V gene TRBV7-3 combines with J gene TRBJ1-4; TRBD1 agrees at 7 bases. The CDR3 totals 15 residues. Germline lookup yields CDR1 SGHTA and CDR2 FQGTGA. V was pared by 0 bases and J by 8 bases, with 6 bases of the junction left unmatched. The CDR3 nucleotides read TGTGCCAGCAGCTTAACGTCAGGGGGGCAAGAAAAACTGTTTTTT. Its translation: CASSLTSGGQEKLFF.

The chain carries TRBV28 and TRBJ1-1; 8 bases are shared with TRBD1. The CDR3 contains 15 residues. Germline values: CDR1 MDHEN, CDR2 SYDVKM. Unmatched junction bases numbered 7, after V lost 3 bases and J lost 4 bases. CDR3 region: CASSLSYRGGTEAFF. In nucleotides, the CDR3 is TGTGCCAGCAGTTTGTCTTACAGGGGGGGCACTGAAGCTTTCTTT.

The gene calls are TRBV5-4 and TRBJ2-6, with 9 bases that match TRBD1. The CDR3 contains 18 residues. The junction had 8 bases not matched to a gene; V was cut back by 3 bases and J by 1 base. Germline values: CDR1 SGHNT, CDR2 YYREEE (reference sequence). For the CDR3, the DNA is TGTGCCAGCAGCTCCCGGGACAGGGTTATATCTGGGGCCAACGTCCTGACTTTC. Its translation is CASSSRDRVISGANVLTF.

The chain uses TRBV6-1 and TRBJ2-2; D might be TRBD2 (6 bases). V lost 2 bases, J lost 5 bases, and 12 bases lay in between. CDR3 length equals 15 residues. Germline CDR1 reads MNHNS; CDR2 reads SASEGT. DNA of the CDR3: TGTGCCAGCAGTGAACCAGGGAGGCGGACCGGGGAGCTGTTTTTT. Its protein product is CASSEPGRRTGELFF.

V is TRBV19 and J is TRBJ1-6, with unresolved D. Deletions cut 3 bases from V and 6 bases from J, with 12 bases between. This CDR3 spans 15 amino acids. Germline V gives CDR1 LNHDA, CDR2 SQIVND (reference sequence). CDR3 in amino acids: CASSISRISNSPLHF. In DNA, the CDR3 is TGTGCCAGTAGTATCTCGCGGATAAGTAATTCACCCCTCCACTTT. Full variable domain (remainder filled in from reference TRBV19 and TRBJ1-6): DGGITQSPKYLFRKEGQNVTLSCEQNLNHDAMYWYRQDPGQGLRLIYYSQIVNDFQKGDIAEGYSVSREKKESFPLTVTSAQKNPTAFYLCASSISRISNSPLHFGNGTRLTVT.

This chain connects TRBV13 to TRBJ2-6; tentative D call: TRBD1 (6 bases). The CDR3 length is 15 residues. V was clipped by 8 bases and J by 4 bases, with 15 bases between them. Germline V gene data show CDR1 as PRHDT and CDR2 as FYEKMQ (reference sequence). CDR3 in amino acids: CASRNRAAGANVLTF. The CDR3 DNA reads TGTGCCAGCCGGAACAGGGCCGCCGGGGCCAACGTCCTGACTTTC.

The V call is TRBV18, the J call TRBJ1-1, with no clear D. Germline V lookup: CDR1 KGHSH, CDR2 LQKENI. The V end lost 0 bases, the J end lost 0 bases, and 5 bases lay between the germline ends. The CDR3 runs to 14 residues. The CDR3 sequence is CASSPPSLNTEAFF. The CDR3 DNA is TGTGCCAGCTCACCACCCTCCTTGAACACTGAAGCTTTCTTT.

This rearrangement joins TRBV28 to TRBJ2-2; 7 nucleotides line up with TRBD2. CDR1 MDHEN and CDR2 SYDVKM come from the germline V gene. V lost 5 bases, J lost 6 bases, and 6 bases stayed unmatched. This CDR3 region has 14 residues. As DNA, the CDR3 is TGTGCCAGCAGTCGGGGAGGGCGGGCCGGGGAGCTGTTTTTT. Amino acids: CASSRGGRAGELFF.

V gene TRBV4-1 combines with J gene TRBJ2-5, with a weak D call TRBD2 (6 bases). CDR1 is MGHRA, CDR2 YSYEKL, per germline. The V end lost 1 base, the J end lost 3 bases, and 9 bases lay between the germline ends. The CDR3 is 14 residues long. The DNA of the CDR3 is TGCGCCAGCAGCCAAGTGGTAGCGGAAGAGACCCAGTACTTC. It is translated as CASSQVVAEETQYF.

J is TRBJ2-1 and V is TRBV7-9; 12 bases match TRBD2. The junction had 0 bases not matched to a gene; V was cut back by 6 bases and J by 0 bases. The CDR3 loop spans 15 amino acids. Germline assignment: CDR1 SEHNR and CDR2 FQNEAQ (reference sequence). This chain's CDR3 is CASRTSGSSYNEQFF. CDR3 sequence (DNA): TGTGCCAGCAGGACTAGCGGGAGCTCCTACAATGAGCAGTTCTTC.

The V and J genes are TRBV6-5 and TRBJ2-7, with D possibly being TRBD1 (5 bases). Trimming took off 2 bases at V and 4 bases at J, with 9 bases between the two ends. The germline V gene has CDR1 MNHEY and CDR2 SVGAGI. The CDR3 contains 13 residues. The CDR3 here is CASSYASGYEQYF. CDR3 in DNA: TGTGCCAGCAGTTACGCTTCAGGGTACGAGCAGTACTTC.

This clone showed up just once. The CDR3 here is CASSQDQREDEDEQYF. In DNA form, the CDR3 reads TGCGCCAGCAGCCAAGACCAGCGGGAGGACGAAGACGAGCAGTACTTC. The chain couples TRBV4-1 to TRBJ2-7; 9 bases line up with TRBD2. The germline V gene encodes CDR1 MGHRA and CDR2 YSYEKL. Trimming removed 0 bases from V and 5 bases from J; junction bases left unmatched: 8. This CDR3 is built from 16 residues.

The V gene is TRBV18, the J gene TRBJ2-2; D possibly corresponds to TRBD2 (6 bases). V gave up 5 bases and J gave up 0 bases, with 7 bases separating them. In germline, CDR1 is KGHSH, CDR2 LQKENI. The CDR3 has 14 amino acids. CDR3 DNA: TGTGCCAGCTCAGGAGGGCCGAACACCGGGGAGCTGTTTTTT. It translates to CASSGGPNTGELFF.

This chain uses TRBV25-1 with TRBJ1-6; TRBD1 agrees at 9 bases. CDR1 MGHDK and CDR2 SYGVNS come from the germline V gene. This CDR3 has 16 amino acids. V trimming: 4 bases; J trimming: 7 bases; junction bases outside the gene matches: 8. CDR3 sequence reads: CASSATGGVGNSPLHF. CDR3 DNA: TGTGCCAGCAGTGCTACAGGGGGCGTTGGAAATTCACCCCTCCACTTT.

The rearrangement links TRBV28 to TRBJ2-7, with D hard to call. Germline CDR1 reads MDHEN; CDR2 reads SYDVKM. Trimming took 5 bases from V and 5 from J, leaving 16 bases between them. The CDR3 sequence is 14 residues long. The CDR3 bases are TGTGCCAGCAGTACTTGGGTTCGGCGGAACGAGCAGTACTTC. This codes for CASSTWVRRNEQYF.

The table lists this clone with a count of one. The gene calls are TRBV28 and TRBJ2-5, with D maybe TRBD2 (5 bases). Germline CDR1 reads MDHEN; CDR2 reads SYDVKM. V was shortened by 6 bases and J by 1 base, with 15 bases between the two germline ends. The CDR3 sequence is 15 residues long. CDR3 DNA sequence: TGTGCCAGCAGGTCCTCGCCGGGAACCCAAGAGACCCAGTACTTC. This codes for CASRSSPGTQETQYF.

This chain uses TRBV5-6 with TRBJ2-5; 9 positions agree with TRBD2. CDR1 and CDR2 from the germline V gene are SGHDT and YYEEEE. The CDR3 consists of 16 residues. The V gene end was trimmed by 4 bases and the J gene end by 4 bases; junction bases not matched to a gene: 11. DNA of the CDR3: TGTGCCAGCAGCCCCCCAGGGCGGGAGGGCCGAGAGACCCAGTACTTC. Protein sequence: CASSPPGREGRETQYF. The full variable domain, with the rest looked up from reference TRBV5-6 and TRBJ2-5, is DAGVTQSPTHLIKTRGQQVTLRCSPKSGHDTVSWYQQALGQGPQFIFQYYEEEERQRGNFPDRFSGHQFPNYSSELNVNALLLGDSALYLCASSPPGREGRETQYFGPGTRLLVL.